This T cell receptor beta chain was recovered during a study of blood T cell repertoires in COVID-19. Study-wide context: The samples span acute and convalescent COVID-19 from the United States, Italy and Spain. PBMCs, B-cell-depleted T cells, or T cells provided the cDNA or gDNA that made up the material.

Per germline, CDR1 SQVTM and CDR2 ANQGSEA. This CDR3 is built from 15 residues. Losses at the gene ends were 0 bases for V and 5 bases for J; bases not matched to a gene: 9. Some clones are missing from TCRdb's copy, which holds only in-frame ones; the method was immunoSEQ multiplex PCR. The sample carries 200,000 to 300,000 clones, 90% recorded once. The rearrangement joins TRBV29-1 to TRBJ1-1, with TRBD1 matching 7 bases. What was sequenced was peripheral blood. This TCR derives from a woman in her 40s with acute or convalescent COVID-19. CDR3 nucleotide sequence: TGCAGCGTTGAAGAAGATGGCAGGGGGAGGACTGAAGCTTTCTTT. Its protein product is CSVEEDGRGRTEAFF.